The 24 T cell receptor beta chains in this list originate from one sample, sequenced in a study of high-grade serous ovarian cancer treatment subgroups. Tumor samples were obtained before definitive surgery or chemotherapy. Generated by immunoSEQ multiplex PCR, the TCRdb table keeps only in-frame clones and is missing some. The sample records about 40,000 clones, approximately 80% being singletons. Sequencing was done on a sample of tumor tissue. All receptors come from a human donor with high-grade serous ovarian cancer.

This chain joins TRBV7-3 and TRBJ2-1; either TRBD1 or TRBD2 may fit D (6 bases each). This CDR3 comprises 16 residues. Germline CDR1 reads SGHTA; CDR2 reads FQGTGA. Between the trimmed V and J ends, which lost 2 bases and 9 bases, there was a span of 20 bases. CDR3 region: CASSLGGRDSPGEQFF. The CDR3 DNA sequence: TGTGCCAGCAGCTTAGGGGGGCGGGATTCCCCCGGTGAGCAGTTCTTC.

This chain joins TRBV25-1 and TRBJ1-1, with D perhaps TRBD1 (6 bases). The CDR3 is made up of 15 amino acids. V was cut by 0 bases and J by 0 bases, with 8 bases left in between. Germline CDR1 and CDR2: MGHDK and SYGVNS. CDR3 in DNA: TGTGCCAGCAGTGAATATGGGACAATGAACACTGAAGCTTTCTTT. As protein: CASSEYGTMNTEAFF.

This chain joins TRBV14 and TRBJ2-5; D call uncertain. Germline V gene data show CDR1 as SGHDN and CDR2 as FVKESK. The CDR3 is 14 amino acids. Trimming pared 4 bases from V and 1 base from J, leaving 10 bases between. In DNA form, the CDR3 reads TGTGCCAGCAGCCGGCAGGTGGGCCAAGAGACCCAGTACTTC. This sequence encodes CASSRQVGQETQYF.

This clone was detected only once. This chain uses TRBV4-1 with TRBJ2-2; D not resolved. The CDR3 length is 15 residues. CDR1 and CDR2 (germline): MGHRA, YSYEKL. V was clipped by 0 bases and J by 2 bases, with 7 bases between them. CDR3 DNA sequence: TGCGCCAGCAGCCAAGATCACCCAAACACCGGGGAGCTGTTTTTT. This codes for CASSQDHPNTGELFF.

The sample holds one count of this clone. CDR3 loop: CASSHSLGLEYEQYF. DNA of the CDR3: TGCGCCAGCAGCCATTCATTGGGACTAGAGTACGAGCAGTACTTC. The rearrangement joins TRBV4-3 to TRBJ2-7, with TRBD2 identical over 8 bases. With V trimmed by 3 bases and J by 4 bases, 8 bases remained unmatched. The V gene's germline CDR1 is LGHNA and CDR2 YSLEER. The CDR3 runs 15 residues.

The J gene is TRBJ1-2, the V gene TRBV5-4; 9 bases fit TRBD1. With V trimmed by 0 bases and J by 8 bases, 5 bases remained unmatched. The CDR3 length is 14 residues. Germline V CDR1 and CDR2: SGHNT, YYREEE (reference sequence). The CDR3 sequence is CASSLGQGVKGYTF. In DNA form, the CDR3 reads TGTGCCAGCAGCTTGGGACAGGGGGTAAAGGGCTACACCTTC.

The chain joins TRBV7-6 to TRBJ2-1; perhaps D is TRBD1 or TRBD2 (5 bases each). The V gene's germline CDR1 is SGHVS and CDR2 FNYEAQ. The CDR3 spans 16 residues. V lost 3 bases, J lost 4 bases, and 16 bases lay in between. The CDR3 nucleotides read TGTGCCAGCAGCTTCAATCCCCAGGGACGGTACAATGAGCAGTTCTTC. Translating it yields CASSFNPQGRYNEQFF.

The chain couples TRBV7-9 to TRBJ2-7, with no clear D. V was cut by 2 bases and J by 5 bases, with 16 bases left in between. The CDR3 covers 15 residues. In germline, CDR1 is SEHNR, CDR2 FQNEAQ (reference sequence). In nucleotides, the CDR3 is TGTGCCAGCAGCTTACAGGCAGGACCCCGGGACGAGCAGTACTTC. Its translation: CASSLQAGPRDEQYF.

The chain employs TRBV10-2 and TRBJ2-6, with D possibly TRBD1 on 6 matching bases. Trimming took off 8 bases at V and 4 bases at J, with 24 bases between the two ends. Germline-derived CDR1 and CDR2 are WSHSY and SAAADI. This CDR3 contains 18 residues. The chain's CDR3 is CASVEGDPGTLGANVLTF. The DNA of the CDR3 is TGCGCCAGCGTCGAAGGGGATCCCGGGACACTGGGGGCCAACGTCCTGACTTTC.

The V and J genes are TRBV4-1 and TRBJ1-2; TRBD1 matches at 10 bases. The trim removed 1 base at V and 7 bases at J, leaving 3 bases unmatched. The CDR3 is 14 residues long. The germline V gene has CDR1 MGHRA and CDR2 YSYEKL. This CDR3 is CASSQGQGASGYTF. The DNA of the CDR3 is TGCGCCAGCAGCCAAGGACAGGGGGCGTCTGGCTACACCTTC.

Here the CDR3 DNA reads TGTGCCAGCAGCGCAACTAGCGGGAGTCTGAATGAGCAGTTCTTC. It specifies CASSATSGSLNEQFF. The rearrangement uses TRBV9 and TRBJ2-1, with 11 nucleotides matching TRBD2. Trimming removed 3 bases from V and 7 bases from J; junction bases left unmatched: 6. This CDR3 has 15 residues. Per germline, CDR1 SGDLS and CDR2 YYNGEE. Drawing the rest from reference TRBV9 and TRBJ2-1, the complete variable domain is DSGVTQTPKHLITATGQRVTLRCSPRSGDLSVYWYQQSLDQGLQFLIQYYNGEERAKGNILERFSAQQFPDLHSELNLSSLELGDSALYFCASSATSGSLNEQFFGPGTRLTVL.

This clone was seen a single time. The chain uses TRBV7-8 and TRBJ2-3; D perhaps matches TRBD2 (5 bases). The CDR3 consists of 16 residues. V lost 3 bases and J lost 1, with 14 bases in between. The germline gives CDR1 SGHVS, CDR2 FQNEAQ. The CDR3, as DNA: TGTGCCAGCAGCTTCCCCCGGGGTGGGGGCACAGATACGCAGTATTTT. Translating gives CASSFPRGGGTDTQYF.

The gene calls are TRBV4-3 and TRBJ2-2; TRBD2 aligns across 7 bases. V shed 1 base and J 0 bases; nucleotides not matched to a gene: 5. The CDR3 spans 17 residues. The V gene's germline CDR1 is LGHNA and CDR2 YSLEER. This chain's CDR3 is CASSQVGGLSNTGELFF. CDR3 nucleotides: TGCGCCAGCAGCCAAGTCGGGGGACTATCGAACACCGGGGAGCTGTTTTTT.

The chain links TRBV14 to TRBJ2-1; D unclear. Trimming shortened V by 3 bases and J by 9 bases, and 15 bases separated the two germline ends. CDR1 and CDR2 from the germline V gene are SGHDN and FVKESK. The CDR3 spans 14 residues. The CDR3 loop reads CASSHVQPRGEQFF. CDR3 DNA: TGTGCCAGCAGCCACGTCCAGCCCCGCGGTGAGCAGTTCTTC.

The gene calls are TRBV7-8 and TRBJ2-5, with 7 bases identical to TRBD2. The J call is uncertain, as TRBJ2-7 better fits the DNA end. This CDR3 comprises 15 residues. The germline CDR1 and CDR2 sequences are SGHVS and FQNEAQ. In DNA form, the CDR3 reads TGTGCCAGCAGCTCCCGCAAGCGGGATGGCGACGAGCAGTACTTC. This translates into CASSSRKRDGDEQYF.

In regard to this clone: The same CDR3 also results from other DNA sequences found in this sample. V usage is TRBV6-5 and J usage is TRBJ2-7; TRBD2 aligns across 7 bases. Germline CDR1 is MNHEY and CDR2 is SVGAGI. The trim removed 6 bases at V and 6 bases at J, leaving 11 bases unmatched. The CDR3 is 14 amino acids. CDR3 nucleotide sequence: TGTGCCAGCAGCTGCGGGAGAACCTACGGCGAGCAGTACTTC. Translation gives CASSCGRTYGEQYF.

The chain couples TRBV11-1 to TRBJ1-1, with D maybe TRBD1 (5 bases). The CDR3 covers 12 residues. Germline loops: CDR1 SGHAT, CDR2 FQDESV (reference sequence). With 5 bases removed from V and 7 bases from J, the gap between germline ends came to 11 bases. The DNA for the CDR3 is TGTGCCAGCAGCCCGGGGCGGAATGAAGCTTTCTTT. Translating gives CASSPGRNEAFF.

In its sample, this clone was seen once. The chain joins TRBV15 to TRBJ2-7; TRBD2 aligns across 11 bases. Germline assignment: CDR1 LNHNV and CDR2 YYDKDF (reference sequence). This CDR3 region has 15 residues. V lost 2 bases, J lost 3 bases, and 3 bases stayed unmatched. CDR3 in amino acids: CATSRSGTSGYEQYF. CDR3 in DNA: TGTGCCACCAGCAGATCCGGGACTAGCGGCTACGAGCAGTACTTC. Drawing the rest from reference TRBV15 and TRBJ2-7, the complete variable domain is DAMVIQNPRYQVTQFGKPVTLSCSQTLNHNVMYWYQQKSSQAPKLLFHYYDKDFNNEADTPDNFQSRRPNTSFCFLDIRSPGLGDTAMYLCATSRSGTSGYEQYFGPGTRLTVT.

The chain links TRBV7-6 to TRBJ2-5; perhaps TRBD2 as D (5 bases). Germline assignment: CDR1 SGHVS and CDR2 FNYEAQ. The V end was cut by 5 bases, the J end by 6 bases, with 10 bases between. The CDR3 has 12 residues. CDR3 nucleotides: TGTGCCAGCAGCCTACGAGGGAAGACCCAGTACTTC. Translated: CASSLRGKTQYF.

The J gene is TRBJ1-2, the V gene TRBV6-5; 7 bases align to TRBD1. Germline CDR1 MNHEY, CDR2 SVGAGI. The CDR3 spans 14 residues. V shed 4 bases and J 8 bases; nucleotides not matched to a gene: 10. The CDR3, as DNA: TGTGCCAGCAGTTCTGTCTACAGGGGTGACGGCTACACCTTC. It yields the protein CASSSVYRGDGYTF.

This clone was detected once. One end of the junction varies from germline; a read error may be responsible. The chain uses TRBV18 and TRBJ2-1; no reliable D call. The CDR3 extends over 13 amino acids. The V gene's germline CDR1 is KGHSH and CDR2 LQKENI. CDR3 DNA sequence: TGTGCCAGCTCACCACAAGCAATAGCCGAGCCGGTCTTC. Amino acid sequence: CASSPQAIAEPVF.

The chain joins TRBV5-5 to TRBJ2-3, with 9 bases matching TRBD2. The germline gives CDR1 SGHKS, CDR2 YYEKEE (reference sequence). Trimming at V came to 4 bases and at J to 0 bases, leaving 6 bases not matched to a gene. The CDR3 is 16 residues long. Here the CDR3 reads CASSPGLAASTDTQYF. The CDR3 coding sequence is TGTGCCAGCAGCCCGGGACTAGCAGCTAGCACAGATACGCAGTATTTT.

The chain has TRBV6-5 and TRBJ1-2; 7 positions agree with TRBD1. V lost 2 bases, J lost 6 bases, and 9 bases stayed unmatched. The germline V gene encodes CDR1 MNHEY and CDR2 SVGAGI. The CDR3 has 15 amino acids. The CDR3 spells CASSYTRDSPNGYTF. CDR3 sequence (DNA): TGTGCCAGCAGTTACACCAGGGACAGCCCGAATGGCTACACCTTC.

The V gene is TRBV15, the J gene TRBJ2-7; D possibly matches TRBD1 or TRBD2 (5 bases each). This CDR3 has 14 amino acids. Trimming took off 8 bases at V and 0 bases at J, with 14 bases between the two ends. In germline, CDR1 is LNHNV, CDR2 YYDKDF (reference sequence). CDR3 DNA: TGTGCCACCTCTTTAGAGGGGACCTCCTACGAGCAGTACTTC. As protein: CATSLEGTSYEQYF.